Shown below are 16 T cell receptor beta chains from a single sample sequenced in a study of blood T cell repertoires in COVID-19. TCRdb's table, derived via immunoSEQ multiplex PCR, lists solely in-frame clones and lacks some. Of some 50,000 clones listed, 85% to 90% are singletons. The specimen was peripheral blood. Source of these receptors: a human donor in a cohort sampled during active COVID-19.

This clone was seen only once. The V call is TRBV3-1 (or the pseudogene TRBV3-2), the J call TRBJ1-5; TRBD1 is a possible D gene (6 bases). The CDR3 spans 16 residues. In germline, CDR1 is LGHDT, CDR2 YNNKEL (reference sequence). V lost 1 base, J lost 2 bases, and 12 bases lay in between. CDR3 coding DNA: TGTGCCAGCAGCCAAGGACAGGTTTGGGGCAATCAGCCCCAGCATTTT. Residues: CASSQGQVWGNQPQHF.

The chain uses TRBV7-2 and TRBJ1-5; 8 bases are a match to TRBD1. The CDR3 consists of 15 residues. Per the germline V gene, CDR1 is SGHTA and CDR2 is FQGNSA. V lost 4 bases to trimming and J lost 4 bases; unmatched junction nucleotides: 6. As DNA, the CDR3 is TGTGCCAGCAGCTGGGACAGGAGTACAAATCAGCCCCAGCATTTT. This sequence encodes CASSWDRSTNQPQHF.

The DNA for the CDR3 is TGTGCCACCGCTATGGCCAGGGGCAATTCACCCCTCCACTTT. Its protein product is CATAMARGNSPLHF. The chain has TRBV7-8 and TRBJ1-6, with a tentative D call TRBD1 (6 bases). Germline-derived CDR1 and CDR2 are SGHVS and FQNEAQ. The V gene lost 10 bases and the J gene lost 7 bases, with 17 bases spanning the gap. This CDR3 has 14 amino acids.

This chain joins TRBV3-1 (or the pseudogene TRBV3-2) and TRBJ1-1; 8 positions match TRBD1. The V segment lost 6 bases and the J segment 10 bases; nucleotides outside the gene matches: 25. The CDR3 covers 18 residues. Looked up from germline, CDR1 is LGHDT and CDR2 is YNNKEL (reference sequence). The CDR3 bases are TGTGCCAGCAGTCAATCTTACTGGACAGGGAGCGTCGGAGCAGGAGCTTTCTTT. As protein: CASSQSYWTGSVGAGAFF.

This rearrangement joins TRBV27 to TRBJ2-5; 10 nucleotides align to TRBD2. This CDR3 region has 13 residues. Germline V gene data show CDR1 as MNHEY and CDR2 as SMNVEV (reference sequence). V lost 7 bases, J lost 5 bases, and 4 bases stayed unmatched. CDR3 sequence: CASKTSGSETQYF. CDR3 DNA: TGTGCCAGCAAGACTAGCGGGTCGGAGACCCAGTACTTC.

The chain employs TRBV19 and TRBJ1-1, with D unresolved. This CDR3 is 13 amino acids long. Germline CDR1 reads LNHDA; CDR2 reads SQIVND (reference sequence). V was cut by 3 bases and J by 0 bases, with 5 bases left in between. The CDR3 reads CASSIYVNTEAFF. The CDR3 region has the DNA TGTGCCAGTAGTATTTATGTGAACACTGAAGCTTTCTTT.

The chain links TRBV27 to TRBJ2-3; 14 nucleotides agree with TRBD2. There are 18 residues in the CDR3. From germline, CDR1 is MNHEY and CDR2 SMNVEV (reference sequence). Losses at the gene ends were 7 bases for V and 0 bases for J; bases not matched to a gene: 9. CDR3 nucleotide sequence: TGTGCCAGCATTCCCCCGGGACTAGCGGGGGTTAGCACAGATACGCAGTATTTT. Protein: CASIPPGLAGVSTDTQYF.

The V and J genes are TRBV29-1 and TRBJ2-7; 10 positions agree with TRBD1. The CDR3 runs to 14 residues. Germline CDR1 and CDR2: SQVTM and ANQGSEA. J was trimmed by 5 bases and V by 2 bases; bases with no gene match: 6. The CDR3, as DNA: TGCAGCGTTGAAAGGGGGACAGGGGACGACGAGCAGTACTTC. Translation gives CSVERGTGDDEQYF.

The V gene is TRBV10-3, the J gene TRBJ1-1, with 7 bases identical to TRBD1. V shed 6 bases, J shed 5 bases, and the junction held 6 bases outside the gene matches. The germline V gene encodes CDR1 ENHRY and CDR2 SYGVKD. The CDR3 runs to 13 residues. The CDR3 DNA reads as TGTGCCATCAGGGAGGGGGCGAGGACTGAAGCTTTCTTT. Encoded protein: CAIREGARTEAFF.

CDR3 nucleotides: TGTGCCAGCAGAATCGGACATTCGGATGGCTACACCTTC. Translating gives CASRIGHSDGYTF. The chain combines TRBV12-3 or TRBV12-4 with TRBJ1-2; possible D gene TRBD1, 5 bases. The CDR3 sequence is 13 residues long. Trimming left V 6 bases short and J 6 bases short, with 14 bases between.

The V call is TRBV19, the J call TRBJ2-7; perhaps TRBD1 as D (6 bases). Per the germline V gene, CDR1 is LNHDA and CDR2 is SQIVND (reference sequence). V was trimmed by 4 bases and J by 2 bases, leaving 15 bases between them. This CDR3 has 15 residues. CDR3 in DNA: TGTGCCAGTAGTAGGCTTACAGGGAGTGCCTACGAGCAGTACTTC. Residues: CASSRLTGSAYEQYF.

The chain joins TRBV7-9 to TRBJ2-7, with D possibly matching TRBD2 (7 bases). There are 16 residues in the CDR3. In germline, CDR1 is SEHNR, CDR2 FQNEAQ (reference sequence). Trimming took off 2 bases at V and 4 bases at J, with 18 bases between the two ends. This chain's CDR3 is CASSLSRGRLMYEQYF. In DNA form, the CDR3 reads TGTGCCAGCAGCTTATCGCGGGGGCGCTTGATGTACGAGCAGTACTTC.

V is TRBV7-2 and J is TRBJ1-5, with TRBD1 identical over 9 bases. This CDR3 has 14 residues. Germline CDR1 reads SGHTA; CDR2 reads FQGNSA. Trimming at V came to 3 bases and at J to 9 bases, leaving 6 bases not matched to a gene. Here the CDR3 DNA reads TGTGCCAGCAGCTTCCGGGACAGGGCCGGGCCCCAGCATTTT. It yields the protein CASSFRDRAGPQHF.

This chain joins TRBV7-2 and TRBJ1-2, with 9 nucleotides matching TRBD1. In germline, CDR1 is SGHTA, CDR2 FQGNSA. The trim removed 3 bases at V and 7 bases at J, leaving 9 bases unmatched. The length of the CDR3 is 15 residues. This CDR3 reads CASSFFGTGRSGYTF. Written as DNA, the CDR3 is TGTGCCAGCAGCTTCTTCGGGACAGGGAGGAGTGGCTACACCTTC.

The CDR3: CASSLTGSSGNTIYF. In DNA form, the CDR3 reads TGCGCCAGCAGCTTGACAGGGAGCTCTGGAAACACCATATATTTT. The rearrangement joins TRBV5-1 to TRBJ1-3; D is perhaps TRBD1 (6 bases). The CDR3 has 15 residues. CDR1 is SGHRS, CDR2 YFSETQ, per germline. The germline V and J ends were trimmed by 1 base and 0 bases, with 8 bases remaining between them.

The rearrangement joins TRBV2 to TRBJ2-3, with TRBD2 matching over 7 bases. This CDR3 region has 15 residues. The germline V gene has CDR1 SNHLY and CDR2 FYNNEI. V lost 2 bases to trimming and J lost 1 base; unmatched junction nucleotides: 3. CDR3: CASSESGGGTDTQYF. CDR3 coding DNA: TGTGCCAGCAGTGAATCTGGGGGGGGCACAGATACGCAGTATTTT.